Listed below are T cell receptor beta chains from one sample, sequenced in a study of OX40 agonist ivuxolimab in advanced cancers. The assay was immunoSEQ multiplex PCR, and TCRdb's table has in-frame clones only and misses some. The sample contains some 37,000 clones, about 81% of which appear only once. The specimen comprised CD4+ or CD8+ T cells sorted from blood, sampled in a trial of the OX40 agonist ivuxolimab. The origin of the receptors is an adult with an advanced solid tumor such as melanoma, head and neck, liver or kidney cancer. Both conserved end residues are part of each CDR3. A D gene is named only where the DNA matches it firmly.

TRBD2 TRBV6-1 CASSELAGGRFYNEQFF
TRBD2 TRBV7-2 CASSSEAGVPYNEQFF
. TRBV4-2 CASSQDGFATNEKLFF
. TRBV5-8 CASSRPNVGPQHF
. TRBV6-5 CASGPGDKSHGYTF
TRBD1 TRBV30 CAWRKTGEHNSPLHF
. TRBV21-1 CASRITGIPYEQYF
TRBD2 TRBV5-6 CASSDQTSGYTDTQYF
. TRBV5-8 CASSQEARSGIQYF
. TRBV10-3 CAISFSGADTEAFF
TRBD1 TRBV9 CASSDGQGGSPLHF
TRBD1 TRBV7-8 CASSFPGTGQETQYF
. TRBV19 CASTQGRLWGSPLHF
TRBD1 TRBV6-5 CASSQGTVSTDTQYF
. TRBV28 CASSLDPLYSPLHF
. TRBV6-4 CATGQREPMETQYF
. TRBV5-1 CASSWDGDYGYTF
. TRBV9 CASSAAPSTVEKLFF
TRBD1 TRBV30 CAWSGGTGVFNSPLHF
TRBD2 TRBV7-2 CASSLVLAGVTDTQYF
. TRBV9 CASSVDPVSYNEQFF
. TRBV19 CASSILAGMTGYTF
. TRBV5-4 CASSPRPAGGTGELFF
. TRBV14 CASSQETESSNQPQHF
TRBD1 TRBV7-3 CASRNDRVDTGELFF
TRBD1 TRBV6-5 CASSYRQGQDEQFF
. TRBV6-1 CASSEGYRALYTF
TRBD1 TRBV2 CASRAGTGGYEQYF
. TRBV5-1 CASSALGKEKLFF
. TRBV2 CASSLGHKSLEAFF
TRBD1 TRBV30 CAWSEGDSNSPLHF
TRBD2 TRBV2 CASLTGGGFNEQFF
. TRBV6-1 CASSAQVANYGYTF
. TRBV5-1 CASSLDSDTDTQYF
TRBD1 TRBV6-1 CASSSQGKSGNTIYF
TRBD1 TRBV6-1 CASRIQGYLYEQYF
. TRBV9 CASSPPRRGADTQYF
TRBD2 TRBV6-1 CATREGYEQYF
. TRBV7-2 CASSLEGRETQYF
. TRBV7-9 CASTPRGRANEKLFF
TRBD1 TRBV9 CASSPGTGGYNEQFF
TRBD1 TRBV15 CATGDRGPATNEKLFF